Given below is one TCR beta chain in context. PCR used 60 Vbeta primers and 13 Jbeta primers. The repertoire was sequenced with immunoSEQ multiplex PCR; TCRdb's copy has only in-frame clones and lacks some. Of about 160,000 clones detected, approximately 80% appear once; the ten largest clones hold less than 2.5%. V was pared by 4 bases and J by 5 bases, with 6 bases of the junction left unmatched. This CDR3 has 14 residues. Germline V gene lookup returns CDR1 SQVTM and CDR2 ANQGSEA. This sample is drawn from a study of cytomegalovirus exposure and HLA in healthy donors. The sample consisted of PBMCs. The chain has TRBV29-1 and TRBJ2-1, with TRBD2 matching 9 bases. The origin of this receptor is a male donor in good health and CMV-seronegative. CDR3 protein: CSVGIAGVHNEQFF. For the CDR3, the DNA is TGCAGCGTTGGGATAGCGGGAGTCCACAATGAGCAGTTCTTC.